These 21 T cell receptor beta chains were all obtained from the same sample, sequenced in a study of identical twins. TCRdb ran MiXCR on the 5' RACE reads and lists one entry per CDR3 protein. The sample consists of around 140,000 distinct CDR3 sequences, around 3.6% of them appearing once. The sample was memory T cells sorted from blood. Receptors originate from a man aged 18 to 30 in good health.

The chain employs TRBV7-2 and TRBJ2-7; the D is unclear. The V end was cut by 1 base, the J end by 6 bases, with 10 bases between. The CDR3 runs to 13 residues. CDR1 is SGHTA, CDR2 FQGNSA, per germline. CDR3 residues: CASSLGPAGEQYF. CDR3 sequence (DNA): TGTGCCAGCAGCTTAGGGCCAGCCGGCGAGCAGTACTTC.

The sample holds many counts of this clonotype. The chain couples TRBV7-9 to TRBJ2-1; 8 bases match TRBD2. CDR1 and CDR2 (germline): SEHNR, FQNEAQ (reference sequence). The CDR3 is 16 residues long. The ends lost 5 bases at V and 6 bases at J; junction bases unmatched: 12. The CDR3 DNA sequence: TGTGCCAGCAGCCTAGGGGCGGGACTAGTGGGCAATGAGCAGTTCTTC. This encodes CASSLGAGLVGNEQFF.

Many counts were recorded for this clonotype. The CDR3 nucleotides are TGTGCCAGCAGTTCAGGGCTCAATCAGCCCCAGCATTTT. Its protein product is CASSSGLNQPQHF. The genes are TRBV12-3 or TRBV12-4 and TRBJ1-5; possible D gene TRBD1, 5 bases. V was pared by 4 bases and J by 3 bases, with 7 bases between. The CDR3 loop spans 13 amino acids.

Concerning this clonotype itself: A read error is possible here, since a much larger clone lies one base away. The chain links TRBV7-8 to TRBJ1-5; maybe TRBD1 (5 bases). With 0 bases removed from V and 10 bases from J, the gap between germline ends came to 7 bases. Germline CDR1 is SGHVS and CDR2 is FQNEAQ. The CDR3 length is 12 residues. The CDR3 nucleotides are TGTGCCAGCAGCTTAGCCGGACATCCCCAGCATTTT. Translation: CASSLAGHPQHF.

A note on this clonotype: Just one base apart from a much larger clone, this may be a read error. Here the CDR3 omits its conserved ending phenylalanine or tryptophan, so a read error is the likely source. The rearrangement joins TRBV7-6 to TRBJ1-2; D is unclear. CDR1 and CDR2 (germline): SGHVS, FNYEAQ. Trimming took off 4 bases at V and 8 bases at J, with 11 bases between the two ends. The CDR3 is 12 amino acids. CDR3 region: CASSSAGTGYTL. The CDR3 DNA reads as TGTGCCAGCAGCTCGGCCGGAACCGGCTACACCCTC.

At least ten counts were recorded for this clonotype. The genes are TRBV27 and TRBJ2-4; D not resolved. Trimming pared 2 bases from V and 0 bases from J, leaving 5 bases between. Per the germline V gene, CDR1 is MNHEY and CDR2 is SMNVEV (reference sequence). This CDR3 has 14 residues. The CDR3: CASSLMGAKNIQYF. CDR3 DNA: TGTGCCAGCAGTTTAATGGGAGCCAAAAACATTCAGTACTTC.

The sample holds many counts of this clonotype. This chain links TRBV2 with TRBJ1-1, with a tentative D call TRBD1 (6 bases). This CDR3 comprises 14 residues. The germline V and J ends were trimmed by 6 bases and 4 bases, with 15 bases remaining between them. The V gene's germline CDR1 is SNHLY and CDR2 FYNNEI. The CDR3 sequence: CASRAQGPSTEAFF. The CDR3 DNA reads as TGTGCCAGCAGAGCGCAGGGGCCGAGCACTGAAGCTTTCTTT.

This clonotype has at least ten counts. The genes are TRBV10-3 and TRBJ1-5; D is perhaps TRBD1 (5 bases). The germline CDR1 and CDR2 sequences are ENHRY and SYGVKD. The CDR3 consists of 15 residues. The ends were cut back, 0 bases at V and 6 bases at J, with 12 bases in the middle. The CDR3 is CAISESAGLTQPQHF. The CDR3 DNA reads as TGTGCCATCAGTGAGTCGGCAGGGCTCACTCAGCCCCAGCATTTT.

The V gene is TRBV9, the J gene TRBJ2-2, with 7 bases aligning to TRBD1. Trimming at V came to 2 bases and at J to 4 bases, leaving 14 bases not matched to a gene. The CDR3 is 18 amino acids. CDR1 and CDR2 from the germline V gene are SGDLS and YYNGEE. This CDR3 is CASSVDKFPGQSTGELFF. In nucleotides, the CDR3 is TGTGCCAGCAGCGTGGACAAATTCCCGGGACAGAGCACCGGGGAGCTGTTTTTT.

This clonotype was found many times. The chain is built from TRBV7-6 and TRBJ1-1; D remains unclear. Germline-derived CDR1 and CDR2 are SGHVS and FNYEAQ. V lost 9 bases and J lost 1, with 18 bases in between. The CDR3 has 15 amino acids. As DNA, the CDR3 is TGTGCCAGTGGGGATAAATCGGGGTGGAACACTGAAGCTTTCTTT. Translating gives CASGDKSGWNTEAFF. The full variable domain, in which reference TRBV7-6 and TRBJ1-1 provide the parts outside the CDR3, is GAGVSQSPRYKVTKRGQDVALRCDPISGHVSLYWYRQALGQGPEFLTYFNYEAQQDKSGLPNDRFSAERPEGSISTLTIQRTEQRDSAMYRCASGDKSGWNTEAFFGQGTRLTVV.

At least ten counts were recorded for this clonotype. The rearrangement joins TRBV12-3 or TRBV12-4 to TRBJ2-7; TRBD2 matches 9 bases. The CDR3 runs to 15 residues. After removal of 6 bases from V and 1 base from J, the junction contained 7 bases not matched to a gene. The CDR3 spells CASSLRTSASYEQYF. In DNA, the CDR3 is TGTGCCAGCAGCCTGAGGACTAGCGCGTCCTACGAGCAGTACTTC.

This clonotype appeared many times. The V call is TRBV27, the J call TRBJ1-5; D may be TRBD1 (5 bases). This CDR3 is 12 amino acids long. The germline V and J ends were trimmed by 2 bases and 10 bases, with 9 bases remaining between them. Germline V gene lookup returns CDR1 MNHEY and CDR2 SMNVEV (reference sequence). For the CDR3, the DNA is TGTGCCAGCAGTTTAATAGGGGAACCCCAGCATTTT. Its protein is CASSLIGEPQHF.

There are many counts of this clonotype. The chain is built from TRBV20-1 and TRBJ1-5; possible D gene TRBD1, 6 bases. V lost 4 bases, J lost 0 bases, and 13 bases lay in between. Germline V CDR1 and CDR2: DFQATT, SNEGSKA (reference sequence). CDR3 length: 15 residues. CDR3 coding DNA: TGCAGTGCTACGAGGGACACCAATAGCAATCAGCCCCAGCATTTT. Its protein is CSATRDTNSNQPQHF.

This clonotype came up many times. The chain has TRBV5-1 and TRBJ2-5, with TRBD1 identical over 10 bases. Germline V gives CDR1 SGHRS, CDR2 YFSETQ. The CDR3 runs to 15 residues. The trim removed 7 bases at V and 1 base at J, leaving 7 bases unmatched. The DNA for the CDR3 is TGCGCCAGCGACTGGACAGGGGGATTCCAAGAGACCCAGTACTTC. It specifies CASDWTGGFQETQYF. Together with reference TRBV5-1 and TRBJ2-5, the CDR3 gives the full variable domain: KAGVTQTPRYLIKTRGQQVTLSCSPISGHRSVSWYQQTPGQGLQFLFEYFSETQRNKGNFPGRFSGRQFSNSRSEMNVSTLELGDSALYLCASDWTGGFQETQYFGPGTRLLVL.

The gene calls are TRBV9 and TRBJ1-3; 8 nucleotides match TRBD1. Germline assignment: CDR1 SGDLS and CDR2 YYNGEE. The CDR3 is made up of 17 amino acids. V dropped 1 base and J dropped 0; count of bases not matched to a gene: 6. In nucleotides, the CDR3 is TGTGCCAGCAGCGTATTTCCAGGGGGCCGCTCTGGAAACACCATATATTTT. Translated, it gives CASSVFPGGRSGNTIYF.

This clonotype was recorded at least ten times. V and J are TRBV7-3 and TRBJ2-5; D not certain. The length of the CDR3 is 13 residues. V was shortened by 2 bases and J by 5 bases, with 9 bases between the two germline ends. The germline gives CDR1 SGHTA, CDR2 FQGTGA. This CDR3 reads CASSLFVSETQYF. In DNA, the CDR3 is TGTGCCAGCAGCTTATTCGTCTCGGAGACCCAGTACTTC.

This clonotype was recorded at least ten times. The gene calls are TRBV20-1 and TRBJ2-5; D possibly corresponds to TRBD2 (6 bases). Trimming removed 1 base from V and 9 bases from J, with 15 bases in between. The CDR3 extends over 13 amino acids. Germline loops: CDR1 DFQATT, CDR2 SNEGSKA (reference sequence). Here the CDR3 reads CSARVRRREAQYF. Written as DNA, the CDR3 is TGCAGTGCTAGAGTACGGCGGAGGGAGGCCCAGTACTTC.

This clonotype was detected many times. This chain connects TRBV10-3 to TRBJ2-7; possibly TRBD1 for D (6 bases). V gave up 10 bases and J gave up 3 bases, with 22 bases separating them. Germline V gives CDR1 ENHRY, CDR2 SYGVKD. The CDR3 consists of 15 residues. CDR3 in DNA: TGTGCCACCCGGGGTGATGGGGGCGTTAGCTACGAGCAGTACGTC. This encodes CATRGDGGVSYEQYV.

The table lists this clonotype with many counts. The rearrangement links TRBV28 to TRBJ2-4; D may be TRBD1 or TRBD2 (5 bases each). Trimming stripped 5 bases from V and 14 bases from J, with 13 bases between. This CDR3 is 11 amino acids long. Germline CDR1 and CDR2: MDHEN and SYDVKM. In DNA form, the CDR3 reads TGTGCCAGCAGTCCGGGACGGGGCGAGTACTTC. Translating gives CASSPGRGEYF.

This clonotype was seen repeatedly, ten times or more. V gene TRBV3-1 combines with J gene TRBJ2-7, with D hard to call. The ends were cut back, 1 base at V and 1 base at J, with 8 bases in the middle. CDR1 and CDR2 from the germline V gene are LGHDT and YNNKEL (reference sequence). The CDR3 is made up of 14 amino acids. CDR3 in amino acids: CASSQGRNSYEQYF. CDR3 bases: TGTGCCAGCAGCCAAGGGCGGAATTCCTACGAGCAGTACTTC.

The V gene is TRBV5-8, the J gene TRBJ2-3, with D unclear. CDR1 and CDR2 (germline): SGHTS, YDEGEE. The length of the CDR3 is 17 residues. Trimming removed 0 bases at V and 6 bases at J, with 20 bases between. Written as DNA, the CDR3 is TGTGCCAGCAGCTTGGCCAAGCTAGGATCTGTCATGGATACGCAGTATTTT. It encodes CASSLAKLGSVMDTQYF.